These 8 T cell receptor beta chains came from one sample sequenced in a study of T cell responses to AZD1222 COVID-19 vaccine. Measured with immunoSEQ multiplex PCR; TCRdb has only the in-frame clones, and not every one. This repertoire shows around 190,000 clones, 85% to 95% found once; its top ten account for 1% to 1.5%. Sequenced here: peripheral blood, sampled on day 0 of AZD1222 vaccination. The source is an adult in good health.

The V call is TRBV11-2, the J call TRBJ2-1; 8 nucleotides line up with TRBD2. The CDR3 has 15 amino acids. Per the germline V gene, CDR1 is SGHAT and CDR2 is FQNNGV. Losses at the gene ends were 10 bases for V and 2 bases for J; bases not matched to a gene: 10. CDR3 protein: CATKKAGVTYNEQFF. The CDR3 coding sequence is TGTGCCACCAAGAAAGCGGGGGTGACCTACAATGAGCAGTTCTTC.

The chain joins TRBV5-4 to TRBJ2-5, with D maybe TRBD2 (5 bases). Germline values: CDR1 SGHNT, CDR2 YYREEE (reference sequence). This CDR3 region has 13 residues. Deletions cut 9 bases from V and 2 bases from J, with 14 bases between. CDR3 in amino acids: CATRGGGQETQYF. The CDR3 nucleotides read TGTGCCACGAGAGGAGGAGGACAAGAGACCCAGTACTTC.

The chain couples TRBV9 to TRBJ1-2; 7 nucleotides line up with TRBD1. The ends lost 1 base at V and 5 bases at J; junction bases unmatched: 2. CDR3 length: 13 amino acids. Germline V lookup: CDR1 SGDLS, CDR2 YYNGEE. The CDR3 region is CASSVPGQYGYTF. In DNA form, the CDR3 reads TGTGCCAGCAGCGTACCGGGACAGTATGGCTACACCTTC.

This clone was counted a few times. The chain couples TRBV18 to TRBJ2-5; 9 bases match TRBD1. CDR3 length equals 17 residues. In germline, CDR1 is KGHSH, CDR2 LQKENI. J gave up 5 bases and V 0 bases, and 10 bases lay outside the gene matches. DNA of the CDR3: TGTGCCAGCTCACCACCGACAGGGGGAATGATCGGGGAGACCCAGTACTTC. Its protein product is CASSPPTGGMIGETQYF.

The rearrangement joins TRBV5-6 to TRBJ2-2, with TRBD1 as a possible D gene (6 bases). V lost 2 bases and J lost 3, with 11 bases in between. The CDR3 has 15 amino acids. Germline CDR1 is SGHDT and CDR2 is YYEEEE. CDR3 sequence reads: CASSLGGADTGELFF. The CDR3 DNA reads TGTGCCAGCAGCTTAGGGGGTGCGGACACCGGGGAGCTGTTTTTT.

V and J are TRBV5-1 and TRBJ1-1; unclear D gene. The V gene's germline CDR1 is SGHRS and CDR2 YFSETQ. V was trimmed by 4 bases and J by 0 bases, leaving 13 bases between them. This CDR3 is built from 15 residues. CDR3 bases: TGCGCCAGCAGCCCGGCGCGGGCCCTGAACACTGAAGCTTTCTTT. This encodes CASSPARALNTEAFF.

The chain is built from TRBV9 and TRBJ2-1, with 8 positions matching TRBD2. Germline V gene lookup returns CDR1 SGDLS and CDR2 YYNGEE. V dropped 2 bases and J dropped 7; count of bases not matched to a gene: 5. The CDR3 sequence is 14 residues long. This chain's CDR3 is CASSVGGGTNEQFF. Here the CDR3 DNA reads TGTGCCAGCAGCGTCGGCGGGGGGACTAATGAGCAGTTCTTC.

This chain joins TRBV5-4 and TRBJ2-7; unclear D gene. This CDR3 region has 13 residues. The V end lost 3 bases, the J end lost 2 bases, and 9 bases lay between the germline ends. Looked up from germline, CDR1 is SGHNT and CDR2 is YYREEE (reference sequence). The CDR3 sequence is CASSSGQTYEQYF. Here the CDR3 DNA reads TGTGCCAGCAGCTCCGGGCAAACCTACGAGCAGTACTTC.